These T cell receptor beta chains were read from a single sample in a study of cytomegalovirus exposure and HLA in healthy donors. Clones were sequenced by immunoSEQ multiplex PCR, and TCRdb holds only the in-frame ones, with some missing. The table records roughly 170,000 clones, roughly 88% of them present only once. Source material: PBMCs. The source of these receptors is a girl aged 2 to 10 in good health and CMV-seropositive. CDR3s include the opening cysteine and the closing phenylalanine or tryptophan. The D gene is left open where the match is weak. Clone size is shown for a subset of rows, as once, few, many or a class of expanded clone.

13	NA	TRBV30	TRBJ1-1	NA	TGTGCCTGGGCCCTGGGGGGGGTCACTGAAGCTTTCTTT	CAWALGGVTEAFF
15	TRBD1	TRBV4-1	TRBJ1-4	NA	TGCGCTAGCAGCCAAGCGGGACAGGGTCGGGAAAAACTGTTTTTT	CASSQAGQGREKLFF
15	TRBD1	TRBV7-9	TRBJ1-2	once	TGTGCCAGCAGCTTGGGACAGGGGGTACCCTATGGCTACACCTTC	CASSLGQGVPYGYTF
12	TRBD1	TRBV2	TRBJ1-1	NA	TGTGCCAGCAGTGGGACAGGGGGTGAAGCTTTCTTT	CASSGTGGEAFF
13	NA	TRBV19	TRBJ1-3	NA	TGTGCCAGTAGTGGGGCCTCTGGAAACACCATATATTTT	CASSGASGNTIYF
11	TRBD2	TRBV20-1	TRBJ2-7	NA	TGCAGTGCCAGACTAGCGTACGAGCAGTACTTC	CSARLAYEQYF
15	NA	TRBV6-5	TRBJ1-1	NA	TGTGCCAGCCGGAAATCTGGAGGGAGACAAACTGAAGCTTTCTTT	CASRKSGGRQTEAFF
16	NA	TRBV10-2	TRBJ1-1	NA	TGCGCCAGCAGGAGGATAACAGGGAATAGGGCGGCTGAAGCTTTCTTT	CASRRITGNRAAEAFF
19	TRBD2	TRBV28	TRBJ2-6	NA	TGTGCCAGCAGTCCCTTTGGACTAGCGGGGTTTTCTGGGGCCAACGTCCTGACTTTC	CASSPFGLAGFSGANVLTF
16	TRBD2	TRBV4-1	TRBJ2-1	NA	TGCGCCAGCAGCCAACCGGGAGGGAGCTCCTACAATGAGCAGTTCTTC	CASSQPGGSSYNEQFF
13	NA	TRBV14	TRBJ1-6	NA	TGTGCCAGCAGCTATCAAGGGGTTCAACCCCTCCACTTT	CASSYQGVQPLHF
15	TRBD1	TRBV4-1	TRBJ1-1	NA	TGCGCCAGCAGCCAACTGACAGGGACAAACACTGAAGCTTTCTTT	CASSQLTGTNTEAFF
12	TRBD1	TRBV6-5	TRBJ2-4	few	TGTGCCAGCAGTCCCCGGACAGGGACGGAGTACTTC	CASSPRTGTEYF
15	TRBD1	TRBV5-1	TRBJ1-6	NA	TGCGCCAGCAGCTTGCAACAGGGGAGTGAGTCACCCCTCCACTTT	CASSLQQGSESPLHF
17	TRBD2	TRBV9	TRBJ2-3	NA	TGTGCCAGCAGCCCCCGGTGGGGACTAGCGAACACAGATACGCAGTATTTT	CASSPRWGLANTDTQYF
15	TRBD1	TRBV6-1	TRBJ1-4	NA	TGTGCCAGCAGCCGGACAGGACGGGCTAATGAAAAACTGTTTTTT	CASSRTGRANEKLFF
18	NA	TRBV4-2	TRBJ1-1	NA	TGTGCCAGCAGCCCCGGGAAACGGGTGCTGGGGGAGGGTACTGAAGCTTTCTTT	CASSPGKRVLGEGTEAFF
18	TRBD1	TRBV11-3	TRBJ1-1	NA	TGTGCCAGCAGCTTTAGTTATTTAGGGGACAGGCATGGCACTGAAGCTTTCTTT	CASSFSYLGDRHGTEAFF
15	TRBD1	TRBV5-5	TRBJ2-1	NA	TGTGCCGTCCATGGCCGGGACAGCTCCTACAATGAGCAGTTCTTC	CAVHGRDSSYNEQFF
14	TRBD1	TRBV7-8	TRBJ2-3	NA	TGTGCCAGCAGCCCGGGACAGTCCACAGATACGCAGTATTTT	CASSPGQSTDTQYF
16	NA	TRBV7-3	TRBJ2-3	NA	TGTGCCAGCAGTCATGGGGGCAGGCGAAGCACAGATACGCAGTATTTT	CASSHGGRRSTDTQYF
12	NA	TRBV19	TRBJ1-5	once	TGTGCCAGTAGTCGGGGGACTCAGCCCCAGCATTTT	CASSRGTQPQHF
13	TRBD2	TRBV28	TRBJ2-5	NA	TGTGCCAGCATCACAAGCGGGAAGCTGACCCAGTACTTC	CASITSGKLTQYF
16	TRBD2	TRBV4-1	TRBJ2-1	NA	TGCGCCAGCAGCCAACTGGAGGGACCGGGACTAGCGTTTCAGTTCTTC	CASSQLEGPGLAFQFF
15	TRBD1	TRBV5-8	TRBJ2-5	NA	TGTGCCAGCAGCTCGCCACAGGGGGCGGCTGAGACCCAGTACTTC	CASSSPQGAAETQYF